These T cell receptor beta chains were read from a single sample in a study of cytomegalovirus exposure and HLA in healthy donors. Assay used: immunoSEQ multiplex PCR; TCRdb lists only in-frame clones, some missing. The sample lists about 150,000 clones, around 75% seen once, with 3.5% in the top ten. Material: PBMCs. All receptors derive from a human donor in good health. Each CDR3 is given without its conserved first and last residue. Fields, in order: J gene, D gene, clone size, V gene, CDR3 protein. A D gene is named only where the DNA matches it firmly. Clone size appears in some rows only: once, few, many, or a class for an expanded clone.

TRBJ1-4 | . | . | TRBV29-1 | SAQGREDEKLF
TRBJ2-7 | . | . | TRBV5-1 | ASSPTGTRGEPYEQY
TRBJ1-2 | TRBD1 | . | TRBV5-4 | ASSPGQNLYGYT
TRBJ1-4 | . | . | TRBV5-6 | ASSSRRVGEKLF
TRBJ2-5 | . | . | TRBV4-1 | ASSLDRGHVGETQY
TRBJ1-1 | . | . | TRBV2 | ASSEAGGGGTEAF
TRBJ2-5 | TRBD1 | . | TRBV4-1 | ASSQQGQGARETQY
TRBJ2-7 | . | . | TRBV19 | ASSMGGATYEQY
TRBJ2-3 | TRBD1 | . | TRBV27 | ASSLSPLSKTPGQGRTDTQY
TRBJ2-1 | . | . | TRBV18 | ASSPGAGEQF
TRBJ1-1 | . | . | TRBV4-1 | ASSHKQRQNTEAF
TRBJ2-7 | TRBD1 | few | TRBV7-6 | ASSFVVGGQVWHHYEQY
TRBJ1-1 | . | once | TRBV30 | AWTSGGNTEAF
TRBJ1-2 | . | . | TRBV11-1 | ASSPWTETANYGYT
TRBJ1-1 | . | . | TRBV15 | ATSIRGRPHATF
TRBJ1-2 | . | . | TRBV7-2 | ASSPNNYGYT
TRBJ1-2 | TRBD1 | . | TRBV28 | ASSLPGQGTYGYT
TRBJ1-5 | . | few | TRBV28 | ASRGQLVSNQPQH
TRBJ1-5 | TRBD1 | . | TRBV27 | ASSSATGGRDQPQH
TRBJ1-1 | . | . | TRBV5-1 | ASSRTLADTEAF
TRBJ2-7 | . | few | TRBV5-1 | ASSSTPEDEQY
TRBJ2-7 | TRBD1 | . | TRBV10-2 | ASRLRDRAHEQY
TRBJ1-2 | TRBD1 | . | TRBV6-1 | ASSGRPTGTGYYGYT
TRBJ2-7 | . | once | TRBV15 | ATSRDQDYDYEQY
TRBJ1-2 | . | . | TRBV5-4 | ASSLGSAANYGYT
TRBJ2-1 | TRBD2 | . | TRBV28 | ASRTLAGVFYNEQF
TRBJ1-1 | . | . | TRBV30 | AWAGGRDTEAF
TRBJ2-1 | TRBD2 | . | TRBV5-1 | ASSFVTSRNNEQF
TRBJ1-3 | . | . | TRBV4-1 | ASSHGFGHYRRNTIY